This TCR beta chain was identified during a study of CD8 T cells in Susac syndrome. V lost 4 bases and J 5 bases, leaving 14 bases between the germline ends. From germline, CDR1 is GTSNPN and CDR2 SVGIG (reference sequence). The CDR3 totals 13 residues. RNA, at about 0.45 to 1 ug, was reverse transcribed with random hexamers. TCRdb re-called the immunoSEQ multiplex PCR reads with MiXCR, one entry per CDR3 protein. The repertoire holds tens of thousands of distinct CDR3 sequences, with about 95% as singletons. This chain links TRBV30 with TRBJ2-5; possible D gene TRBD1, 6 bases. Sequenced input: CD8+ T cells from PBMCs. This TCR was recovered from a human donor with Susac syndrome. Here the CDR3 reads CAWIKRQEETQYF. DNA of the CDR3: TGTGCCTGGATTAAAAGACAGGAGGAGACCCAGTACTTC.